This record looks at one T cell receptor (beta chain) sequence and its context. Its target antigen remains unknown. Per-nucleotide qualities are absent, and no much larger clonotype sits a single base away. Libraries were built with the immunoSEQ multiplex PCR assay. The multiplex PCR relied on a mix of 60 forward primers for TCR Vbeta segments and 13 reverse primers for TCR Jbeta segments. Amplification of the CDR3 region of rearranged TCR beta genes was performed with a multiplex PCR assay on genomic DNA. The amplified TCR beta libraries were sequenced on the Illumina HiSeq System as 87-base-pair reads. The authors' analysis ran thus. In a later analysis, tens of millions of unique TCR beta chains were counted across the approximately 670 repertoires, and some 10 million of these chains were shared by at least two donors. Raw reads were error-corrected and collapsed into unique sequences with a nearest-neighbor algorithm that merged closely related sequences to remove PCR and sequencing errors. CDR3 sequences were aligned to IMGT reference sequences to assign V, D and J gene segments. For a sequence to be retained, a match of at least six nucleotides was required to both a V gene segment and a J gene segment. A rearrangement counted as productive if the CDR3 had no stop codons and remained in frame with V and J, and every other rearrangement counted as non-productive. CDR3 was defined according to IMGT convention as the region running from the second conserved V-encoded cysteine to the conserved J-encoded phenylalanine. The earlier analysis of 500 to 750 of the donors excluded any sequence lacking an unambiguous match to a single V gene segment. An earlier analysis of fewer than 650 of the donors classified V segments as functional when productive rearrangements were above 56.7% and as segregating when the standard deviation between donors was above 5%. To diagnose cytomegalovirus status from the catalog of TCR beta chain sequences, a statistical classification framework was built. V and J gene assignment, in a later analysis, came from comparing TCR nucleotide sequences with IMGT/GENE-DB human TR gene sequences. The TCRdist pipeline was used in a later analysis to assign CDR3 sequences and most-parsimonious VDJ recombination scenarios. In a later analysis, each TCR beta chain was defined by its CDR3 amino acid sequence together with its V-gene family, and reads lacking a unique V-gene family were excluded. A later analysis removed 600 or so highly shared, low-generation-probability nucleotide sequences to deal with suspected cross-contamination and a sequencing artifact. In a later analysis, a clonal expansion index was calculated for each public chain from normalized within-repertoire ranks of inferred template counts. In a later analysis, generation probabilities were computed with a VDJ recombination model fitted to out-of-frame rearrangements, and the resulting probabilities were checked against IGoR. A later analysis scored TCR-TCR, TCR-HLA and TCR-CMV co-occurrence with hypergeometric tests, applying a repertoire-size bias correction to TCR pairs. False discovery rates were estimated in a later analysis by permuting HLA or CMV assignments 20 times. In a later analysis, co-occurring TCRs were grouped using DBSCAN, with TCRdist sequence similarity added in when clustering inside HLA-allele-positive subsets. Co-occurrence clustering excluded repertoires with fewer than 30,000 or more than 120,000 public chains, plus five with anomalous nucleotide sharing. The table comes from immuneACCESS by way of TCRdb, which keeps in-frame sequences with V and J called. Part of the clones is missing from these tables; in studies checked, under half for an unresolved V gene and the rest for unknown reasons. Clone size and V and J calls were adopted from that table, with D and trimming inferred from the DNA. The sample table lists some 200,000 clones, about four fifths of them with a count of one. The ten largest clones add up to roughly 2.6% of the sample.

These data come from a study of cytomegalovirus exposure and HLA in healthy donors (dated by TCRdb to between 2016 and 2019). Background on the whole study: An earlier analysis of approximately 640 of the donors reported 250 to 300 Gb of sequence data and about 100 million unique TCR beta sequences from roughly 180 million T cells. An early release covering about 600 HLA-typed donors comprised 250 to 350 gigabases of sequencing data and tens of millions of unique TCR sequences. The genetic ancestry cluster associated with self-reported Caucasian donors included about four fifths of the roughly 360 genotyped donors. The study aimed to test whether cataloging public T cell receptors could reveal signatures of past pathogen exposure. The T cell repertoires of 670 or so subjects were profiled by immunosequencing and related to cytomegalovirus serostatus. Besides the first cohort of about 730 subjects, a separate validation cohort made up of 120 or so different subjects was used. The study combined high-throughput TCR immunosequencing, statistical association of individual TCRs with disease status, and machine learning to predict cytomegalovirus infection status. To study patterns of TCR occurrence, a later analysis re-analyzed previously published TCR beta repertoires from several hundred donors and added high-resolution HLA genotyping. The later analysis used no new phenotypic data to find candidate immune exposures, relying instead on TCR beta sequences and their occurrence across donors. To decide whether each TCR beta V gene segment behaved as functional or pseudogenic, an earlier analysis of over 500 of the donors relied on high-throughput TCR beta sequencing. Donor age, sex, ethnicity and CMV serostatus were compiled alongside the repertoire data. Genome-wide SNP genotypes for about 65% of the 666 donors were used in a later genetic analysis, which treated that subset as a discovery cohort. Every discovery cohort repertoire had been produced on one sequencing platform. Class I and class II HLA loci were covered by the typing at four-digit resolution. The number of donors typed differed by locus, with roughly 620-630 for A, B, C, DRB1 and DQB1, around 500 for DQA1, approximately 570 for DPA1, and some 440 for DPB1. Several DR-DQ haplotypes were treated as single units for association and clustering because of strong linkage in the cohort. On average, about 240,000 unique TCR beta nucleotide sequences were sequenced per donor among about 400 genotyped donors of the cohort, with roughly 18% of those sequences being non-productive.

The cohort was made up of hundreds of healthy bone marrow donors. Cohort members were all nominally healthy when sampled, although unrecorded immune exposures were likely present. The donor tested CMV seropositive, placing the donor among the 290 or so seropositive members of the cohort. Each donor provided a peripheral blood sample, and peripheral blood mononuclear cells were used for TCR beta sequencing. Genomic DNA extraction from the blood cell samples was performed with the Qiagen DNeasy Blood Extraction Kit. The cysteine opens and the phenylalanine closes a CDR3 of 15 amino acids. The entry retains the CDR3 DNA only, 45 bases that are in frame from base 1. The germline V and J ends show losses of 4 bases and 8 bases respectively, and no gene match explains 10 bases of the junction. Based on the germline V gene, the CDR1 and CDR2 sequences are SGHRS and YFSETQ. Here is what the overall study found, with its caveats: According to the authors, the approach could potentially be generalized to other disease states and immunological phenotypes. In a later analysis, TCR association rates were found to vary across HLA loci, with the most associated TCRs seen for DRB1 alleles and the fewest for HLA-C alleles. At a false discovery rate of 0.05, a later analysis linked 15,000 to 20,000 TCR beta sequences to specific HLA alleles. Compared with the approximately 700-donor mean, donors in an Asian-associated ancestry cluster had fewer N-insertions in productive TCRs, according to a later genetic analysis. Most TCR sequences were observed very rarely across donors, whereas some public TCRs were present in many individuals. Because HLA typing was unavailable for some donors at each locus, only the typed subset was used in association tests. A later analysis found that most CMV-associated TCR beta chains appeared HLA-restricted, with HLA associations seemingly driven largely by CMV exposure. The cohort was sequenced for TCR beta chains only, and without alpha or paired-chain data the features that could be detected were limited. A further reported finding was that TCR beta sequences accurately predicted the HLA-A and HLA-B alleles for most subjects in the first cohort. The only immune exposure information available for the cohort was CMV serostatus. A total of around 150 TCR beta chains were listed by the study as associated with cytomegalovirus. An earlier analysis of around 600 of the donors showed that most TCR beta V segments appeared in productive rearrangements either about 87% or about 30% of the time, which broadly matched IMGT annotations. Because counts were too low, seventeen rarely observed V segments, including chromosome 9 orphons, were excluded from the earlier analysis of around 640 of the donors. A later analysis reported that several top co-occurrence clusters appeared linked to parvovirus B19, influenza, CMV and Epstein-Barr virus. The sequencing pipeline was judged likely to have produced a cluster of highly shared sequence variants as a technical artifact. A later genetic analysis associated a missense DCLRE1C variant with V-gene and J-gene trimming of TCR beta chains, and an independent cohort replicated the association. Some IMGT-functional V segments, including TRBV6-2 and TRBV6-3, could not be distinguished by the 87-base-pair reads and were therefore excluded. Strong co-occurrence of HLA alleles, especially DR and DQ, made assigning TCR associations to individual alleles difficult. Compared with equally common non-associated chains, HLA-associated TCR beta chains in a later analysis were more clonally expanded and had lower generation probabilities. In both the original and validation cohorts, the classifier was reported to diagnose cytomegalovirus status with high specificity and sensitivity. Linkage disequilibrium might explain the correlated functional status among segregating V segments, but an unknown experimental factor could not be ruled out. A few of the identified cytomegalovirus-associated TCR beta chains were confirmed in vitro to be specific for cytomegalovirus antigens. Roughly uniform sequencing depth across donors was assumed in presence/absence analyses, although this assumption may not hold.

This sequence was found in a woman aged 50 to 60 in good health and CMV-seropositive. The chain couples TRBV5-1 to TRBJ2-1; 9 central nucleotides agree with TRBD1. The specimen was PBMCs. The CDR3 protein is CASSRNRGQFDEQFF. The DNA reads TGCGCCAGCAGCCGCAACAGGGGGCAATTTGATGAGCAGTTCTTC.